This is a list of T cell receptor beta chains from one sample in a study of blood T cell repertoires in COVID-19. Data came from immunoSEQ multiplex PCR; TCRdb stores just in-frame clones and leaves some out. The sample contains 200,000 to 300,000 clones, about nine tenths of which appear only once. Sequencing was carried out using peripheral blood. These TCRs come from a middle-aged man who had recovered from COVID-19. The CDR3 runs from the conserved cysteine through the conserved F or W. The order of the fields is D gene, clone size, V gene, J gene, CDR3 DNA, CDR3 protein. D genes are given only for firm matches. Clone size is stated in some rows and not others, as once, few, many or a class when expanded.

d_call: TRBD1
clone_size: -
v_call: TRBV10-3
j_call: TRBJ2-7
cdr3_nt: TGTGCCATCAGTGCGGGACAGGGATCCTACGAGCAGTACTTC
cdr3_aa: CAISAGQGSYEQYF

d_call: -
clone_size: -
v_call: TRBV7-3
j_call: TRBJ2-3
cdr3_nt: TGTGCCAGCAGCTTAGTCGGTCCCACAGATACGCAGTATTTT
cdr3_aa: CASSLVGPTDTQYF

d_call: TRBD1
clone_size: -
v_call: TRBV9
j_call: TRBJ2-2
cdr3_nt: TGTGCCAGCAGCGGCTACAGGGGCCGCAACACCGGGGAGCTGTTTTTT
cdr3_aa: CASSGYRGRNTGELFF

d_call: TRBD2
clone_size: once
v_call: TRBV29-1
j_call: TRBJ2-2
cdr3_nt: TGCAGCGTTGAATTACTAGCGGGGACCGGGGAGCTGTTTTTT
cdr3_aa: CSVELLAGTGELFF

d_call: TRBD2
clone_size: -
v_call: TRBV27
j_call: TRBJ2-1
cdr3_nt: TGTGCCAGCAGTCTACCTAGCGGGGGAAGCTCCTACAATGAGCAGTTCTTC
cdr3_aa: CASSLPSGGSSYNEQFF

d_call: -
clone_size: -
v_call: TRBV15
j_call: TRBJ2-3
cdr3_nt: TGTGCCACCAGCATAGGACAGAGATACACAGATACGCAGTATTTT
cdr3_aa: CATSIGQRYTDTQYF

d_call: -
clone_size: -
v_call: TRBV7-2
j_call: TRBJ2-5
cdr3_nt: TGTGCCAGCAGCTTCAATAGCGGTAGAGAGACCCAGTACTTC
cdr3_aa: CASSFNSGRETQYF

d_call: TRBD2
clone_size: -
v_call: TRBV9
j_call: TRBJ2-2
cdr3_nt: TGTGCCAGCAGCGTAGTGGCTAGCGGGGTGATGACCGGGGAGCTGTTTTTT
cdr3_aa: CASSVVASGVMTGELFF

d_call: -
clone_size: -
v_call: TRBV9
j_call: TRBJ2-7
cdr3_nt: TGTGCCAGCAGCGTAGCTTTCAGGGCCCCCCAATACGAGCAGTACTTC
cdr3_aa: CASSVAFRAPQYEQYF

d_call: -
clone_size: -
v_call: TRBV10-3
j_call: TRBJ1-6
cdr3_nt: TGTGCCATCGGGGCGAACACGATGACGGATTCACCCCTCCACTTT
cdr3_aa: CAIGANTMTDSPLHF